Detailed here is one T cell receptor beta chain. Antigen unknown. Indicated treatment: 10-day PBMC culture with coronavirus spike peptide pools or control peptides (ViraFEST assay). The entry originates in a study of vaccination and CD4 T cells after COVID-19. The trim removed 2 bases at V and 4 bases at J, leaving 11 bases unmatched. Germline V lookup: CDR1 DFQATT, CDR2 SNEGSKA (reference sequence). This CDR3 spans 16 amino acids. The study sequenced cultured CD4+ T cell DNA using the Oncomine TCR Beta short-read assay. In TCRdb, the PCR reads were re-called with MiXCR into one record per CDR3 protein. The sample comprises around 11,000 distinct CDR3 sequences, approximately 80% of which are singletons, and about 17% rests with the top ten.

The sample comprised CD4+ T cells from blood, cultured in vitro. The clonotype originates from a human donor who had recovered from COVID-19. The gene calls are TRBV20-1 and TRBJ1-5; 7 bases agree with TRBD1. CDR3 nucleotide sequence: TGCAGTGCTAGACCCTCGCAGGGACAGATGAATCAGCCCCAGCATTTT. Protein: CSARPSQGQMNQPQHF.